What follows are 20 T cell receptor beta chains derived from one specimen sequenced in a study of T cells in Graves' hyperthyroidism and ophthalmopathy. Amplified TCR beta CDR3 regions came from RNA transcripts. The HTBI set primed first-round TCR CDR3 RT-PCR. One entry per CDR3 protein, called by TCRdb with MiXCR from the multiplex PCR reads. The sample has over 250,000 distinct CDR3 sequences, roughly 13% seen once; the top ten hold approximately 35%. Material: blood. The receptors come from a woman aged 40 to 50 with Graves' ophthalmopathy.

This chain connects TRBV9 to TRBJ2-5; 7 bases map to TRBD1. With 3 bases clipped from V and 5 bases from J, the junction kept 10 bases outside the gene matches. Germline V gives CDR1 SGDLS, CDR2 YYNGEE. The CDR3 covers 15 residues. CDR3 in DNA: TGTGCCAGCAGCGCATACAGGGGCCCTGGGGAGACCCAGTACTTC. Translation: CASSAYRGPGETQYF.

V gene TRBV19 combines with J gene TRBJ2-2, with D perhaps TRBD2 (5 bases). In germline, CDR1 is LNHDA, CDR2 SQIVND (reference sequence). Trimming left V 5 bases short and J 0 bases short, with 16 bases between. CDR3 length equals 17 residues. The chain's CDR3 is CASSADAGKPNTGELFF. CDR3 coding DNA: TGTGCCAGTAGTGCGGATGCGGGTAAACCGAACACCGGGGAGCTGTTTTTT.

Ten or more counts support this clonotype. The chain uses TRBV3-1 and TRBJ2-3, with D possibly called TRBD1 or TRBD2 (5 bases each). Trimming stripped 4 bases from V and 0 bases from J, with 11 bases between. The CDR3 is 15 amino acids. Germline CDR1 is LGHDT and CDR2 is YNNKEL (reference sequence). For the CDR3, the DNA is TGTGCCAGCAGCCGGAGGACAATTAGCACAGATACGCAGTATTTT. Translating gives CASSRRTISTDTQYF.

In regard to this clonotype: A much larger clone lies one base from this, so it may be a read error. The chain couples TRBV11-2 to TRBJ2-2, with D maybe TRBD1 (6 bases). Trimming pared 7 bases from V and 9 bases from J, leaving 18 bases between. The CDR3 is 14 residues long. CDR1 is SGHAT and CDR2 is FQNNGV in the germline V gene. The CDR3 region has the DNA TGTGCCAGCACCTCCCAGGGGTTCGCCTGGGAGCTGTTTTTT. Amino acid sequence: CASTSQGFAWELFF. The full variable domain, its missing parts supplied by reference TRBV11-2 and TRBJ2-2, is EAGVAQSPRYKIIEKRQSVAFWCNPISGHATLYWYQQILGQGPKLLIQFQNNGVVDDSQLPKDRFSAERLKGVDSTLKIQPAKLEDSAVYLCASTSQGFAWELFFGEGSRLTVL.

This clonotype was seen ten or more times. The CDR3 loop is CASQATSEQFF. CDR3 sequence (DNA): TGTGCCAGCCAAGCAACAAGTGAGCAGTTCTTC. The rearrangement uses TRBV2 and TRBJ2-1; D is unclear. The CDR3 length is 11 residues. V lost 8 bases, J lost 9 bases, and 11 bases lay in between. The V gene's germline CDR1 is SNHLY and CDR2 FYNNEI.

The chain is built from TRBV5-1 and TRBJ2-3; 13 bases are shared with TRBD2. J was trimmed by 3 bases and V by 3 bases; bases with no gene match: 4. From germline, CDR1 is SGHRS and CDR2 YFSETQ. The CDR3 covers 16 residues. CDR3 in DNA: TGCGCCAGCAGCTCCGGACTAGCGGGAGTAACAGATACGCAGTATTTT. This encodes CASSSGLAGVTDTQYF.

This clonotype was picked up many times. This chain links TRBV6-1 with TRBJ2-7; TRBD2 aligns across 10 bases. Germline lookup yields CDR1 MNHNS and CDR2 SASEGT. J was trimmed by 7 bases and V by 6 bases; bases with no gene match: 6. The length of the CDR3 is 13 residues. The chain's CDR3 is CASSSGLAREQYF. CDR3 in DNA: TGTGCCAGCAGCTCGGGACTAGCGCGGGAGCAGTACTTC.

This clonotype was picked up many times. The chain is built from TRBV6-5 and TRBJ2-1, with a weak D call TRBD1 (6 bases). Trimming left V 0 bases short and J 8 bases short, with 8 bases between. Germline V gene lookup returns CDR1 MNHEY and CDR2 SVGAGI. This CDR3 contains 13 residues. The DNA of the CDR3 is TGTGCCAGCAGTTACTCACAGGGCTATGAGCAGTTCTTC. This codes for CASSYSQGYEQFF.

This clonotype appeared many times. This rearrangement joins TRBV12-3 or TRBV12-4 to TRBJ2-5; 10 positions match TRBD2. The CDR3 has 15 amino acids. V shed 3 bases, J shed 3 bases, and the junction held 4 bases outside the gene matches. The DNA for the CDR3 is TGTGCCAGCAGTTTTTTAGCGGGGGGAAAAGAGACCCAGTACTTC. Translating gives CASSFLAGGKETQYF.

This clonotype occurred many times. The gene calls are TRBV28 and TRBJ2-5; TRBD2 matches 7 bases. Germline V gene data show CDR1 as MDHEN and CDR2 as SYDVKM. J was trimmed by 5 bases and V by 6 bases; bases with no gene match: 12. This CDR3 spans 15 amino acids. The CDR3 nucleotides read TGTGCCAGCAGACCCATAGGGAGGGAGGATGAGACCCAGTACTTC. Its protein product is CASRPIGREDETQYF. The whole variable domain, remainder taken from reference TRBV28 and TRBJ2-5, is DVKVTQSSRYLVKRTGEKVFLECVQDMDHENMFWYRQDPGLGLRLIYFSYDVKMKEKGDIPEGYSVSREKKERFSLILESASTNQTSMYLCASRPIGREDETQYFGPGTRLLVL.

At least ten counts were recorded for this clonotype. The V and J genes are TRBV20-1 and TRBJ1-1, with 8 nucleotides matching TRBD1. The ends lost 0 bases at V and 1 base at J; junction bases unmatched: 7. Germline V lookup: CDR1 DFQATT, CDR2 SNEGSKA (reference sequence). The CDR3 consists of 16 residues. The CDR3 DNA follows: TGCAGTGCTAGAGATCCGAGACAGGGGCGGAACACTGAAGCTTTCTTT. Translated, it gives CSARDPRQGRNTEAFF.

This clonotype has ten or more counts. The chain is built from TRBV5-5 and TRBJ1-5, with D tentatively TRBD1 (6 bases). The ends were cut back, 2 bases at V and 4 bases at J, with 13 bases in the middle. Looked up from germline, CDR1 is SGHKS and CDR2 is YYEKEE (reference sequence). The length of the CDR3 is 15 residues. This CDR3 reads CASSLLQGLNQPQHF. CDR3 bases: TGTGCCAGCAGCTTATTACAGGGACTAAATCAGCCCCAGCATTTT.

This clonotype was picked up many times. V gene TRBV12-3 or TRBV12-4 combines with J gene TRBJ2-4, with D perhaps TRBD2 (5 bases). The CDR3 is 16 residues long. V lost 5 bases and J 2 bases, leaving 16 bases between the germline ends. The CDR3 sequence: CASSADGEGTKNIQYF. For the CDR3, the DNA is TGTGCCAGCAGTGCTGACGGGGAAGGAACCAAAAACATTCAGTACTTC.

In its sample, this clonotype was seen many times. The V call is TRBV2, the J call TRBJ2-2; 9 bases are a match to TRBD2. CDR3 length: 18 amino acids. With V trimmed by 5 bases and J by 5 bases, 15 bases remained unmatched. Per the germline V gene, CDR1 is SNHLY and CDR2 is FYNNEI. DNA of the CDR3: TGTGCCAGCAGTCGAGTGGGCGCGGGGGGGCCGAGGACCGGGGAGCTGTTTTTT. This codes for CASSRVGAGGPRTGELFF.

The sample holds many counts of this clonotype. This chain connects TRBV7-9 to TRBJ2-7; D is unclear. The length of the CDR3 is 14 residues. Germline V gives CDR1 SEHNR, CDR2 FQNEAQ (reference sequence). V gave up 6 bases and J gave up 2 bases, with 14 bases separating them. The CDR3 sequence: CASSSKADAYEQYF. CDR3 DNA: TGTGCCAGCAGTTCAAAGGCGGACGCCTACGAGCAGTACTTC.

This clonotype was seen at least ten times. V is TRBV24-1 and J is TRBJ2-3; 7 positions agree with TRBD1. CDR3 length equals 17 residues. Per germline, CDR1 KGHDR and CDR2 SFDVKD. V lost 3 bases, J lost 0 bases, and 8 bases stayed unmatched. The CDR3 bases are TGTGCCACCAGTGATAAGCACAGGGGAACTAGCACAGATACGCAGTATTTT. Residues: CATSDKHRGTSTDTQYF.

There are many counts of this clonotype. The chain is built from TRBV6-2 or TRBV6-3 and TRBJ2-7; 10 nucleotides match TRBD1. Germline values: CDR1 MNHEY, CDR2 SVGEGT. The J segment lost 2 bases and the V segment lost 7 bases, leaving 5 bases of the junction unmatched. This CDR3 contains 14 residues. CDR3 sequence: CASTGTGDPYEQYF. CDR3 sequence (DNA): TGTGCCAGCACCGGGACAGGGGATCCCTACGAGCAGTACTTC.

This clonotype has a count of ten or more. This sequence joins TRBV20-1 and TRBJ2-3, with D possibly being TRBD2 (6 bases). Trimming pared 0 bases from V and 1 base from J, leaving 14 bases between. Germline V gene lookup returns CDR1 DFQATT and CDR2 SNEGSKA (reference sequence). This CDR3 is built from 16 residues. In DNA, the CDR3 is TGCAGTGCTAGAGAGTCCCCTAGCGTAGGCACAGATACGCAGTATTTT. Protein sequence: CSARESPSVGTDTQYF.

This clonotype was seen ten or more times. The chain employs TRBV7-9 and TRBJ2-7; no clear D gene. The CDR3 sequence is 17 residues long. The germline CDR1 and CDR2 sequences are SEHNR and FQNEAQ (reference sequence). Trimming removed 1 base from V and 3 bases from J, with 19 bases in between. The CDR3 DNA is TGTGCCAGCAGCTTAGGGTGGACCACCACCCAAAACTACGAGCAGTACTTC. It codes for CASSLGWTTTQNYEQYF.

The table lists this clonotype with many counts. The chain is built from TRBV2 and TRBJ1-2, with D unclear. CDR3 length equals 13 residues. Germline-derived CDR1 and CDR2 are SNHLY and FYNNEI. Deletions cut 1 base from V and 4 bases from J, with 7 bases between. The CDR3, as DNA: TGTGCCAGCAGTGAAGGACGGTCCTATGGCTACACCTTC. It specifies CASSEGRSYGYTF.